This TCR beta chain was obtained from a study of somatic mutations in cytotoxic T cells in rheumatoid arthritis. The germline V gene encodes CDR1 PRHDT and CDR2 FYEKMQ (reference sequence). This CDR3 region has 16 residues. The germline V and J ends were trimmed by 6 bases and 3 bases, with 18 bases remaining between them. TCRdb's copy holds only in-frame clones and misses some; the assay was immunoSEQ multiplex PCR. The sample contains 9,500 to 13,000 clones, 70% to 90% of which appear only once. The chain combines TRBV13 with TRBJ1-3; D may be TRBD1 (6 bases). The sample comprised CD8+ T cells sorted from blood. The TCR comes from an adult with rheumatoid arthritis. CDR3 sequence reads: CASRPSGGPGGNTIYF. CDR3 sequence (DNA): TGTGCCAGCAGGCCCTCGGGGGGCCCCGGTGGAAACACCATATATTTT. The full variable domain, its missing parts supplied by reference TRBV13 and TRBJ1-3, is AAGVIQSPRHLIKEKRETATLKCYPIPRHDTVYWYQQGPGQDPQFLISFYEKMQSDKGSIPDRFSAQQFSDYHSELNMSSLELGDSALYFCASRPSGGPGGNTIYFGEGSWLTVV.